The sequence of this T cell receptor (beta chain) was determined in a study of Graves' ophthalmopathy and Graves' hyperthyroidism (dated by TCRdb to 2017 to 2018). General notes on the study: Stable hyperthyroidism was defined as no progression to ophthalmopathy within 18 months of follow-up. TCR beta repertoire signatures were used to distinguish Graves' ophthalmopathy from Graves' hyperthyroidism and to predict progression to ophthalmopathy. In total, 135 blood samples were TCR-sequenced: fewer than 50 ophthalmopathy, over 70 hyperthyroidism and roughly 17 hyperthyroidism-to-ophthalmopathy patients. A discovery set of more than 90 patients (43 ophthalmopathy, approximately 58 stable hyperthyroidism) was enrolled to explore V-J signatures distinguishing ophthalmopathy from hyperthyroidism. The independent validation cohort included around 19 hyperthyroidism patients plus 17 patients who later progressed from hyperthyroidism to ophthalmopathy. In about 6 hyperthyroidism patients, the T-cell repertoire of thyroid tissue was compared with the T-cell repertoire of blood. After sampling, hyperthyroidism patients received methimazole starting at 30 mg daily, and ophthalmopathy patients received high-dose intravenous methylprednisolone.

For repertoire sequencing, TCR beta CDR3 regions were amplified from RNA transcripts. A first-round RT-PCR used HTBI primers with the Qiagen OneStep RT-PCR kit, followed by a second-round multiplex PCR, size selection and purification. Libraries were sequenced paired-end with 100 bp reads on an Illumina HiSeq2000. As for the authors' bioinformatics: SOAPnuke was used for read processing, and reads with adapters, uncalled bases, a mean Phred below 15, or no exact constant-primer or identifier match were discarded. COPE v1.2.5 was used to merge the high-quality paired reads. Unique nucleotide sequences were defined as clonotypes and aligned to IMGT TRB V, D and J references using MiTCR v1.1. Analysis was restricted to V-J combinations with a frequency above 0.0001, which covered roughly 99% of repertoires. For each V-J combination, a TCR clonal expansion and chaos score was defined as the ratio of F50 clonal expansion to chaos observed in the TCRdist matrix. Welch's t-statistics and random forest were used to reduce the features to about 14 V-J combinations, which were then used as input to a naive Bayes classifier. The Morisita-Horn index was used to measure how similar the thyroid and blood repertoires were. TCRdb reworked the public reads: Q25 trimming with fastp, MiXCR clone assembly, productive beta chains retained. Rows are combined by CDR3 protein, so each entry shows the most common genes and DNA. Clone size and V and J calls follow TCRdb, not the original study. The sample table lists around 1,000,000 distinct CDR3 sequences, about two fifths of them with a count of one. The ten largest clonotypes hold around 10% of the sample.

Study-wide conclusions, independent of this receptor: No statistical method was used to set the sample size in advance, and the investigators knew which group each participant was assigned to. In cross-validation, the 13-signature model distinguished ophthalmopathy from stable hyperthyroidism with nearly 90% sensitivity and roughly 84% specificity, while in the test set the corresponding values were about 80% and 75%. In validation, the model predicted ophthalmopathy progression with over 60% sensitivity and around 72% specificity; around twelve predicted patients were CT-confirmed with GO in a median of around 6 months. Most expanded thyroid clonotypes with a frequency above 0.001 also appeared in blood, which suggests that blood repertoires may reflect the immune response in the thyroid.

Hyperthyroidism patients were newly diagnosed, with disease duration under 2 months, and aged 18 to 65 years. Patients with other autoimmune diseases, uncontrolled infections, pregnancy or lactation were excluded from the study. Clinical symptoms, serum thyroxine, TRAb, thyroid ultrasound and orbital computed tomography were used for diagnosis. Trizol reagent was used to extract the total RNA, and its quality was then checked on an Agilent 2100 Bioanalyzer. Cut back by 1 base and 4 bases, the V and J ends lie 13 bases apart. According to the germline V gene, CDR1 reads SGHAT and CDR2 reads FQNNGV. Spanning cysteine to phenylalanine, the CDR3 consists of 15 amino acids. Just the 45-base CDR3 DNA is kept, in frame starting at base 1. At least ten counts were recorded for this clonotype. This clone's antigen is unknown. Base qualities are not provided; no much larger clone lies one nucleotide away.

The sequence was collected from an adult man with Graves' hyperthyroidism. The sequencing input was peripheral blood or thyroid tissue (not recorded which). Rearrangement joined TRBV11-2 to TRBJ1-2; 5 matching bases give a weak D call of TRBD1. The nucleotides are TGTGCCAGCAGCTTAGCCCGGGGCGGAGGCTATGGCTACACCTTC. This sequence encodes CASSLARGGGYGYTF. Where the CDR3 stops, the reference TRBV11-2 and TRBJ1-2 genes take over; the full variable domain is EAGVAQSPRYKIIEKRQSVAFWCNPISGHATLYWYQQILGQGPKLLIQFQNNGVVDDSQLPKDRFSAERLKGVDSTLKIQPAKLEDSAVYLCASSLARGGGYGYTFGSGTRLTVV.